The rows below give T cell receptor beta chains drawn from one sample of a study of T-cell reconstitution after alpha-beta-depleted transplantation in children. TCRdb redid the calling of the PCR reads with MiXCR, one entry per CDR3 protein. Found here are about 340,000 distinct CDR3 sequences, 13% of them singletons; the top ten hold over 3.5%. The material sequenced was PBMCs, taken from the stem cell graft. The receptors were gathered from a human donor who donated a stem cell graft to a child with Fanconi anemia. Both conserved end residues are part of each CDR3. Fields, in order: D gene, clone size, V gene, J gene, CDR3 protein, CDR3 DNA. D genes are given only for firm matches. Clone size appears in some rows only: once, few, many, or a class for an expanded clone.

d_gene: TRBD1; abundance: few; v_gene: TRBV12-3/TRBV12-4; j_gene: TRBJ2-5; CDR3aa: CASSDRQGDEAGETQYF; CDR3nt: TGTGCCAGCAGCGATAGACAGGGGGATGAGGCGGGAGAGACCCAGTACTTC
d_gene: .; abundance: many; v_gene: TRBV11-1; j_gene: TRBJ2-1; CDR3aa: CASSLGGRGKNNEQFF; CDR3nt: TGTGCCAGCAGCTTGGGGGGGCGGGGAAAGAACAATGAGCAGTTCTTC
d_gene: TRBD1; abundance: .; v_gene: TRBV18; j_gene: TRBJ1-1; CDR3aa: CASSPGQGIGTEAFF; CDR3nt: TGTGCCAGCTCACCTGGACAGGGGATAGGCACTGAAGCTTTCTTT
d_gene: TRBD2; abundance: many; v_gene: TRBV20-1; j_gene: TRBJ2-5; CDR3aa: CSALLAKETQYF; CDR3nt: TGCAGTGCTCTACTAGCGAAAGAGACCCAGTACTTC
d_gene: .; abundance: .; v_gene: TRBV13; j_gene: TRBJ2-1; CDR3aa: CASSLRQALNEQFF; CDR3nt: TGTGCCAGCAGCTTACGCCAGGCTTTGAATGAGCAGTTCTTC
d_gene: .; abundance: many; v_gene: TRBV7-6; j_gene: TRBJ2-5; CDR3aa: CASSLTETQYF; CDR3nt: TGTGCCAGCAGCTTAACGGAGACCCAGTACTTC
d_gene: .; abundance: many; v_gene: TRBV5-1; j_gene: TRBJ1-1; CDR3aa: CASSSGWGNTEAFF; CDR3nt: TGCGCCAGCAGCTCGGGGTGGGGGAACACTGAAGCTTTCTTT
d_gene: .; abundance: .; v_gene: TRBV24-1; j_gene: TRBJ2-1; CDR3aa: CATSDLGPNNEQFF; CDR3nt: TGTGCCACCAGTGATTTGGGCCCGAACAATGAGCAGTTCTTC
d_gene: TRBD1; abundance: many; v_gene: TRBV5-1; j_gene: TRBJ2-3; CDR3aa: CASSLRTGPTDTQYF; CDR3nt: TGCGCCAGCAGCTTGAGGACAGGCCCTACAGATACGCAGTATTTT
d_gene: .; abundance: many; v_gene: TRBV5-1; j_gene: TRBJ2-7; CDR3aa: CASSLGPDLSYEQYF; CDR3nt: TGCGCCAGCAGCTTGGGACCCGACCTCTCCTACGAGCAGTACTTC
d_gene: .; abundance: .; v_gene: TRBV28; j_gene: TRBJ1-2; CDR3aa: CASSQRYGYTF; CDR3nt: TGTGCCAGCAGCCAGCGCTATGGCTACACCTTC
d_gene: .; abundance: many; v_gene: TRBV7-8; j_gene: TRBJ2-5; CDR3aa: CASSLRTGTETQYF; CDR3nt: TGTGCCAGCAGCCTTAGGACCGGGACGGAGACCCAGTACTTC
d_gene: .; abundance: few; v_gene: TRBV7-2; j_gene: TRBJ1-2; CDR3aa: CASSSWGNGYTF; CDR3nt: TGTGCCAGCAGCTCTTGGGGGAATGGCTACACCTTC
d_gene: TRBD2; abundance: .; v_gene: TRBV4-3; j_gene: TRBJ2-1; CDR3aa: CASSQSLAGGSVYNEQFF; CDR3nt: TGCGCCAGCAGCCAAAGCCTAGCGGGGGGCTCCGTCTACAATGAGCAGTTCTTC
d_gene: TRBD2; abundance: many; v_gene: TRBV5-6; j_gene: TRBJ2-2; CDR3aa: CASSLASSGFANTGELFF; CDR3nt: TGTGCCAGCAGCTTGGCGTCTAGCGGATTCGCGAACACCGGGGAGCTGTTTTTT
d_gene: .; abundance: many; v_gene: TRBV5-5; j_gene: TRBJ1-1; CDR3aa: CASSFLGRRNTEAFF; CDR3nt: TGTGCCAGCAGCTTTTTAGGTAGGAGGAACACTGAAGCTTTCTTT
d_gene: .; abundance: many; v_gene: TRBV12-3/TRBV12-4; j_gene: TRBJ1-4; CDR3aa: CASRAGEKLFF; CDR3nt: TGTGCCAGCAGGGCTGGTGAAAAACTGTTTTTT
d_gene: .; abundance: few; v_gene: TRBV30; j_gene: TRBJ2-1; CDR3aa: CAWSVEGSYNEQFF; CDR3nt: TGTGCCTGGAGTGTAGAAGGCTCCTACAATGAGCAGTTCTTC
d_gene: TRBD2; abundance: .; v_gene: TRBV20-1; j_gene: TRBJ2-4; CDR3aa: CSAKGLANIQYF; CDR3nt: TGCAGTGCCAAGGGACTAGCAAACATTCAGTACTTC
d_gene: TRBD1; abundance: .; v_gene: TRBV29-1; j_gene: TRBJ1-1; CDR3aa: CSVLLNDRGTEAFF; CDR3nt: TGCAGCGTACTACTGAACGACAGGGGGACTGAAGCTTTCTTT
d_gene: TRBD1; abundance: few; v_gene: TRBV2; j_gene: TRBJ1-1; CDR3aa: CASSGTGGEAFF; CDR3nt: TGTGCCAGCAGTGGGACAGGGGGCGAAGCTTTCTTT
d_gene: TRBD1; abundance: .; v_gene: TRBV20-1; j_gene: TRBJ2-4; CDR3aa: CSTIDRAVKNIQYF; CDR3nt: TGCAGTACGATAGACAGGGCAGTCAAAAACATTCAGTACTTC
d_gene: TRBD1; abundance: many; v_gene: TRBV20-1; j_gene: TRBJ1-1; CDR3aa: CSVGQGLLAFF; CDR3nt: TGCAGTGTCGGACAGGGGCTGTTGGCTTTCTTT
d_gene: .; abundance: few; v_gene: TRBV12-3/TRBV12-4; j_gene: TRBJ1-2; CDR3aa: CASSFGQGLDGYTF; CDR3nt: TGTGCCAGCAGTTTCGGTCAGGGACTGGATGGCTACACCTTC